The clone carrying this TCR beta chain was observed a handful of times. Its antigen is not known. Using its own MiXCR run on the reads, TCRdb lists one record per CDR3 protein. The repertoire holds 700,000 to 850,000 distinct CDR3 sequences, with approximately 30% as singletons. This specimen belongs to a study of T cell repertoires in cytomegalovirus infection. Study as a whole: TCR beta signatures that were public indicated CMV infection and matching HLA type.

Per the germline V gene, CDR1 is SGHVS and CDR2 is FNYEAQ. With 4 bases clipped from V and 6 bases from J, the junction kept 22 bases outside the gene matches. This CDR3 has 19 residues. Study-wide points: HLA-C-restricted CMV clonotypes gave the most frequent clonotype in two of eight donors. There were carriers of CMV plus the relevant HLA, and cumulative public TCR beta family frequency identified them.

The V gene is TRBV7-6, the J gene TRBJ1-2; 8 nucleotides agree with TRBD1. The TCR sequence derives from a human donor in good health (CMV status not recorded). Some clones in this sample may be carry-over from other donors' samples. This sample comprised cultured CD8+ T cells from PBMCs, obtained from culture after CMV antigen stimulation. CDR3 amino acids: CASSSRTGTGQRTRDGYTF. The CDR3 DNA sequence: TGTGCCAGCAGCTCTAGGACAGGGACCGGGCAGCGTACAAGGGATGGCTACACCTTC.